These 27 T cell receptor beta chains came from one sample sequenced in a study of T cells after yellow fever vaccination. Each CDR3 protein gets one entry after TCRdb re-called the 5' RACE reads with MiXCR. This sample yields about 500,000 distinct CDR3 sequences, of which 17% are seen a single time; roughly 17% belongs to the top ten. Source: PBMCs, taken 5 to 6 days after the first yellow fever vaccination. The receptors were sampled from a man younger than 35 who received the YFV17D yellow fever vaccine.

The rearrangement uses TRBV11-2 and TRBJ2-6, with D hard to call. The CDR3 runs to 15 residues. Germline CDR1 SGHAT, CDR2 FQNNGV. Trimming took off 4 bases at V and 4 bases at J, with 11 bases between the two ends. CDR3 amino acids: CASSSLTGGANVLTF. The CDR3 DNA reads TGTGCCAGCAGCTCCCTGACTGGCGGGGCCAACGTCCTGACTTTC.

The table lists this clonotype with many counts. V usage is TRBV5-1 and J usage is TRBJ2-1; maybe TRBD2 (5 bases). Trimming stripped 3 bases from V and 8 bases from J, with 15 bases between. Germline CDR1 reads SGHRS; CDR2 reads YFSETQ. This CDR3 comprises 14 residues. The CDR3 here is CASSYSAGSYEQFF. Here the CDR3 DNA reads TGCGCCAGCAGCTATTCGGCGGGTAGCTATGAGCAGTTCTTC.

The rearrangement links TRBV4-3 to TRBJ2-1, with 13 bases identical to TRBD2. The ends lost 5 bases at V and 0 bases at J; junction bases unmatched: 7. Per the germline V gene, CDR1 is LGHNA and CDR2 is YSLEER. The length of the CDR3 is 18 residues. In nucleotides, the CDR3 is TGCGCCAGCAGCAGCCGACTAGCGGGGGGCCCCTCCTACAATGAGCAGTTCTTC. This translates into CASSSRLAGGPSYNEQFF.

This clonotype turned up a few times. The chain carries TRBV7-2 and TRBJ1-1; D remains ambiguous. Germline V CDR1 and CDR2: SGHTA, FQGNSA. The CDR3 length is 15 residues. V lost 8 bases, J lost 0 bases, and 16 bases lay in between. The CDR3 spells CASSKEQAMNTEAFF. CDR3 nucleotides: TGTGCCAGCTCAAAGGAGCAGGCCATGAACACTGAAGCTTTCTTT. The full variable domain, completed using reference TRBV7-2 and TRBJ1-1, is GAGVSQSPSNKVTEKGKDVELRCDPISGHTALYWYRQSLGQGLEFLIYFQGNSAPDKSGLPSDRFSAERTGGSVSTLTIQRTQQEDSAVYLCASSKEQAMNTEAFFGQGTRLTVV.

There are a few counts of this clonotype. The chain employs TRBV4-3 and TRBJ1-1; D is ambiguous. With 3 bases removed from V and 1 base from J, the gap between germline ends came to 12 bases. This CDR3 has 15 residues. Germline assignment: CDR1 LGHNA and CDR2 YSLEER. The CDR3 protein is CASSQDPGPNTEAFF. The CDR3 DNA is TGCGCCAGCAGCCAGGACCCGGGTCCGAACACTGAAGCTTTCTTT.

This clonotype turned up a few times. The chain employs TRBV9 and TRBJ2-1; 9 positions match TRBD1. CDR3 size: 14 residues. Germline V gives CDR1 SGDLS, CDR2 YYNGEE. Trimming at V came to 4 bases and at J to 6 bases, leaving 5 bases not matched to a gene. CDR3 sequence reads: CASSLQGASNEQFF. DNA of the CDR3: TGTGCCAGCAGCCTACAGGGGGCGAGCAATGAGCAGTTCTTC. Based on the CDR3 plus reference TRBV9 and TRBJ2-1, the full variable domain is DSGVTQTPKHLITATGQRVTLRCSPRSGDLSVYWYQQSLDQGLQFLIQYYNGEERAKGNILERFSAQQFPDLHSELNLSSLELGDSALYFCASSLQGASNEQFFGPGTRLTVL.

This clonotype was counted at least ten times. This CDR3 reads CASSPPGRGYYNEQFF. The CDR3 DNA follows: TGTGCCAGCAGCCCTCCCGGCAGGGGGTACTACAATGAGCAGTTCTTC. V is TRBV3-1 and J is TRBJ2-1; 7 bases agree with TRBD1. The junction had 9 bases not matched to a gene; V was cut back by 4 bases and J by 3 bases. The CDR3 covers 16 residues. Germline V gene lookup returns CDR1 LGHDT and CDR2 YNNKEL (reference sequence).

As regards this clonotype: It may be a read error: a sequence one base away is much more abundant. The V gene is TRBV12-3 or TRBV12-4, the J gene TRBJ1-1; 8 nucleotides align to TRBD1. V trimming: 6 bases; J trimming: 5 bases; junction bases outside the gene matches: 5. There are 13 residues in the CDR3. CDR3 coding DNA: TGTGCCAGCAGCTTACAGGGGGAAACTGAAGCTTTCTTT. It translates to CASSLQGETEAFF.

The chain carries TRBV7-9 and TRBJ1-1; no reliable D call. V was trimmed by 6 bases and J by 2 bases, leaving 19 bases between them. CDR3 size: 16 residues. CDR1 and CDR2 from the germline V gene are SEHNR and FQNEAQ (reference sequence). In DNA, the CDR3 is TGTGCCAGCAGTAGAACGGACCCACTAACCAACACTGAAGCTTTCTTT. This gives the protein CASSRTDPLTNTEAFF.

This clonotype was counted between two and nine times. The gene calls are TRBV6-2 or TRBV6-3 and TRBJ2-3; 7 positions agree with TRBD1. The V gene's germline CDR1 is MNHEY and CDR2 SVGEGT. Trimming at V came to 5 bases and at J to 2 bases, leaving 1 base not matched to a gene. The CDR3 length is 13 residues. In nucleotides, the CDR3 is TGTGCCAGCAGTACAGGGGTCACAGATACGCAGTATTTT. This encodes CASSTGVTDTQYF.

J is TRBJ2-7 and V is TRBV7-2; 7 bases are shared with TRBD2. Germline V gives CDR1 SGHTA, CDR2 FQGNSA. The length of the CDR3 is 16 residues. Trimming removed 2 bases from V and 4 bases from J; junction bases left unmatched: 11. CDR3 sequence (DNA): TGTGCCAGCAGCTTACCCCCTTTGGGGGGGGGGTACGAGCAGTACTTC. It yields the protein CASSLPPLGGGYEQYF.

This clonotype was observed a few times. J is TRBJ1-1 and V is TRBV9; 7 bases align to TRBD1. V trimming: 0 bases; J trimming: 2 bases; junction bases outside the gene matches: 4. Germline V gives CDR1 SGDLS, CDR2 YYNGEE. This CDR3 has 15 residues. Written as DNA, the CDR3 is TGTGCCAGCAGCGTAGAGCCAGGGGGTAACACTGAAGCTTTCTTT. This translates into CASSVEPGGNTEAFF.

J is TRBJ1-6 and V is TRBV6-2 or TRBV6-3, with 10 bases that match TRBD1. V shed 8 bases and J 11 bases; nucleotides not matched to a gene: 6. The CDR3 is made up of 13 amino acids. From germline, CDR1 is MNHEY and CDR2 SVGEGT. CDR3 nucleotides: TGTGCCAGCGCCGGACAGGGGGTAACACCCCTCCACTTT. Translation: CASAGQGVTPLHF.

J is TRBJ2-5 and V is TRBV6-1, with a weak D call TRBD2 (5 bases). Trimming shortened V by 3 bases and J by 0 bases, and 11 bases separated the two germline ends. The CDR3 loop spans 15 amino acids. Per germline, CDR1 MNHNS and CDR2 SASEGT. The CDR3 DNA reads as TGTGCCAGCAGTGATGGCCGCGGGTACCAAGAGACCCAGTACTTC. Translating gives CASSDGRGYQETQYF.

This clonotype was detected ten times or more. The chain has TRBV7-2 and TRBJ1-1; D is ambiguous. The CDR3 is 14 residues long. Deletions cut 3 bases from V and 0 bases from J, with 8 bases between. Germline lookup yields CDR1 SGHTA and CDR2 FQGNSA. The CDR3 DNA sequence: TGTGCCAGCAGCTTGAACAGTATGAACACTGAAGCTTTCTTT. Amino acids: CASSLNSMNTEAFF.

V and J are TRBV5-1 and TRBJ1-3; a weak D match, TRBD1 (5 bases). CDR1 is SGHRS, CDR2 YFSETQ, per germline. The length of the CDR3 is 14 residues. V lost 5 bases to trimming and J lost 0 bases, with 9 bases between them. CDR3 residues: CASSPDTSGNTIYF. The CDR3, as DNA: TGCGCCAGCAGTCCGGACACCTCTGGAAACACCATATATTTT.

This clonotype was counted at least ten times. The V call is TRBV7-9, the J call TRBJ1-1, with 7 bases aligning to TRBD1. V was clipped by 5 bases and J by 3 bases; unmatched bases: 6. The CDR3 covers 14 residues. Germline V lookup: CDR1 SEHNR, CDR2 FQNEAQ (reference sequence). Here the CDR3 DNA reads TGTGCCAGCAGCCTAGGGGGCATGGACACTGAAGCTTTCTTT. Protein product: CASSLGGMDTEAFF.

This chain connects TRBV9 to TRBJ1-6; tentative D call: TRBD1 (6 bases). The length of the CDR3 is 16 residues. The V gene's germline CDR1 is SGDLS and CDR2 YYNGEE. Trimming shortened V by 4 bases and J by 10 bases, and 21 bases separated the two germline ends. CDR3 region: CASSLRAGVGWSPLHF. DNA for the CDR3: TGTGCCAGCAGCCTCCGAGCAGGGGTCGGGTGGTCACCCCTCCACTTT.

This clonotype was found a few times. The rearrangement uses TRBV4-1 and TRBJ2-2, with D hard to call. Trimming took 2 bases from V and 1 from J, leaving 5 bases between them. Germline V gene lookup returns CDR1 MGHRA and CDR2 YSYEKL. This CDR3 region has 14 residues. The CDR3 DNA reads as TGCGCCAGCAGCCAACTCAAGAACACCGGGGAGCTGTTTTTT. Residues: CASSQLKNTGELFF.

This clonotype came up a few times. The chain combines TRBV5-1 with TRBJ2-7; D is uncertain. Germline V gene lookup returns CDR1 SGHRS and CDR2 YFSETQ. CDR3 length: 17 amino acids. Trimming took off 0 bases at V and 3 bases at J, with 19 bases between the two ends. The DNA for the CDR3 is TGCGCCAGCAGCTTGGCCGGCGGAGACCCTAGGGTCTACGAGCAGTACTTC. Amino acid sequence: CASSLAGGDPRVYEQYF.

This clonotype appeared a few times. The CDR3 DNA is TGCGCCAGCAGTACCCCCGAGGGCGCGGAGACCCAGTACTTC. It yields the protein CASSTPEGAETQYF. The rearrangement links TRBV5-1 to TRBJ2-5, with D maybe TRBD2 (5 bases). This CDR3 has 14 residues. Trimming stripped 5 bases from V and 5 bases from J, with 16 bases between. From germline, CDR1 is SGHRS and CDR2 YFSETQ.

This clonotype was detected only a few times. The chain couples TRBV6-5 to TRBJ2-2, with D unclear. CDR3 size: 14 residues. Between the trimmed V and J ends, which lost 3 bases and 1 base, there was a span of 6 bases. Germline CDR1 and CDR2: MNHEY and SVGAGI. The DNA of the CDR3 is TGTGCCAGCAGTTATAAGGTGAACACCGGGGAGCTGTTTTTT. Its protein product is CASSYKVNTGELFF.

This clonotype was counted between two and nine times. This chain links TRBV12-3 or TRBV12-4 with TRBJ1-3; unclear D gene. This CDR3 is built from 14 residues. Trimming stripped 1 base from V and 0 bases from J, with 4 bases between. CDR3 in amino acids: CASSLVLSGNTIYF. CDR3 nucleotides: TGTGCCAGCAGTTTAGTGCTCTCTGGAAACACCATATATTTT.

This clonotype was detected only a few times. The CDR3 sequence: CSAREFTTDTQYF. The CDR3 bases are TGCAGTGCTAGAGAGTTCACCACAGATACGCAGTATTTT. The chain joins TRBV20-1 to TRBJ2-3; D is undetermined. Germline values: CDR1 DFQATT, CDR2 SNEGSKA (reference sequence). CDR3 length equals 13 residues. With 0 bases removed from V and 2 bases from J, the gap between germline ends came to 6 bases.

This clonotype has a count of ten or more. The chain employs TRBV6-5 and TRBJ2-1; 8 nucleotides agree with TRBD1. The V and J ends lost 4 bases and 4 bases, in that order; junction bases with no gene match: 3. Germline CDR1 and CDR2: MNHEY and SVGAGI. The CDR3 has 14 amino acids. The CDR3 sequence is CASSWGQEYNEQFF. The CDR3 nucleotides read TGTGCCAGCAGTTGGGGACAGGAATACAATGAGCAGTTCTTC.

The chain has TRBV18 and TRBJ2-1, with D possibly TRBD2 on 6 matching bases. CDR1 and CDR2 (germline): KGHSH, LQKENI. Between the trimmed V and J ends, which lost 5 bases and 2 bases, there was a span of 16 bases. This CDR3 region has 16 residues. The CDR3 protein is CASSAGLQGPYNEQFF. The CDR3 nucleotides are TGTGCCAGCTCAGCGGGACTCCAAGGACCCTACAATGAGCAGTTCTTC.

The chain combines TRBV29-1 with TRBJ2-5; 10 bases map to TRBD1. The CDR3 runs to 13 residues. Trimming at V came to 6 bases and at J to 5 bases, leaving 6 bases not matched to a gene. Germline V lookup: CDR1 SQVTM, CDR2 ANQGSEA. The CDR3 sequence is CSVDKTGGETQYF. CDR3 bases: TGCAGCGTGGACAAGACAGGGGGCGAGACCCAGTACTTC.